Below, 18 T cell receptor beta chains from the same sample are listed, as sequenced in a study of graft-versus-host responses after intestinal transplantation. The assay was immunoSEQ multiplex PCR, and TCRdb's table has in-frame clones only and misses some. The data show roughly 77,000 clones, roughly 90% seen once. These receptors' antigens are unknown. The material sequenced was unstimulated CD8+ T cells sorted from spleen or lymph node cells, taken before intestinal transplant. The receptors stem from a human donor who received an intestinal transplant.

This clone was observed a few times. This chain links TRBV7-9 with TRBJ2-7, with 12 bases lining up with TRBD1. The J segment lost 6 bases and the V segment lost 4 bases, leaving 7 bases of the junction unmatched. Germline-derived CDR1 and CDR2 are SEHNR and FQNEAQ (reference sequence). This CDR3 spans 15 amino acids. CDR3 nucleotide sequence: TGTGCCAGCAGCTCTCCGGGACAGGGGGCGGCCGAGCAGTACTTC. This encodes CASSSPGQGAAEQYF.

The rearrangement uses TRBV27 and TRBJ1-5; possible D gene TRBD1, 6 bases. The CDR3 runs to 15 residues. The V end lost 2 bases, the J end lost 3 bases, and 11 bases lay between the germline ends. From germline, CDR1 is MNHEY and CDR2 SMNVEV (reference sequence). The CDR3 loop is CASSLGGQDNQPQHF. The CDR3 DNA reads as TGTGCCAGCAGTTTAGGGGGCCAAGACAATCAGCCCCAGCATTTT.

This clone was picked up one time. CDR3 bases: TGTGCCAGCAGCTTGGTGAATATAGCGGGAGCCTACAATGAGCAGTTCTTC. Translation: CASSLVNIAGAYNEQFF. The chain employs TRBV5-6 and TRBJ2-1; 9 bases agree with TRBD2. The CDR3 consists of 17 residues. Germline loops: CDR1 SGHDT, CDR2 YYEEEE. V trimming: 0 bases; J trimming: 2 bases; junction bases outside the gene matches: 6.

The J gene is TRBJ2-7, the V gene TRBV15; a possible D gene is TRBD2 (6 bases). V shed 3 bases and J shed 0 bases, with 24 bases lying between them. The CDR3 extends over 19 amino acids. CDR1 LNHNV and CDR2 YYDKDF come from the germline V gene (reference sequence). CDR3 sequence: CATSSYILGRGTSSYEQYF. CDR3 DNA: TGTGCCACCAGCAGTTACATTCTGGGCCGGGGGACGAGCTCCTACGAGCAGTACTTC.

The chain recombines TRBV2 with TRBJ2-1, with 9 nucleotides matching TRBD2. This CDR3 has 15 residues. Germline CDR1 SNHLY, CDR2 FYNNEI. With 6 bases clipped from V and 10 bases from J, the junction kept 13 bases outside the gene matches. DNA for the CDR3: TGTGCCAGCAGCCTATCGGCGGCGGGACTAGCCGAGCAGTTCTTC. Encoded protein: CASSLSAAGLAEQFF.

The chain links TRBV7-9 to TRBJ1-3, with D possibly matching TRBD1 (5 bases). The germline CDR1 and CDR2 sequences are SEHNR and FQNEAQ (reference sequence). V was cut by 2 bases and J by 3 bases, with 14 bases left in between. The CDR3 extends over 16 amino acids. Here the CDR3 DNA reads TGTGCCAGCAGCTTAACCGTAGGGGCAGATGGAAACACCATATATTTT. Its translation: CASSLTVGADGNTIYF.

CDR3: CASSVLPGQGLNTEAFF. The CDR3 DNA reads as TGTGCCAGCAGTGTATTACCGGGACAGGGGTTGAACACTGAAGCTTTCTTT. The genes are TRBV6-1 and TRBJ1-1; 10 bases agree with TRBD1. CDR3 length: 17 amino acids. J lost 0 bases, V lost 4 bases, and 8 bases had no gene match. Germline CDR1 is MNHNS and CDR2 is SASEGT.

The CDR3 reads CATSARTSGGNEQFF. The CDR3 nucleotides are TGTGCCACCAGCGCGCGGACTAGCGGGGGGAATGAGCAGTTCTTC. The chain has TRBV15 and TRBJ2-1; 14 nucleotides align to TRBD2. The germline CDR1 and CDR2 sequences are LNHNV and YYDKDF (reference sequence). The CDR3 consists of 15 residues. V shed 5 bases and J 7 bases; nucleotides not matched to a gene: 4.

This sequence joins TRBV27 and TRBJ2-3; 7 positions agree with TRBD1. The V gene end was trimmed by 2 bases and the J gene end by 7 bases; junction bases not matched to a gene: 6. The CDR3 spans 14 residues. CDR1 is MNHEY and CDR2 is SMNVEV in the germline V gene (reference sequence). The CDR3 DNA is TGTGCCAGCAGTTTAGAGGCAGGGGGACATACGCAGTATTTT. It encodes CASSLEAGGHTQYF.

The rearrangement links TRBV27 to TRBJ2-2; 7 bases agree with TRBD1. CDR1 is MNHEY and CDR2 is SMNVEV in the germline V gene (reference sequence). The CDR3 consists of 14 residues. V shed 7 bases, J shed 3 bases, and the junction held 5 bases outside the gene matches. CDR3 residues: CASTMTGYTGELFF. CDR3 DNA: TGTGCCAGCACGATGACAGGGTACACCGGGGAGCTGTTTTTT.

This clone has more than one count but fewer than ten. DNA for the CDR3: TGTGCCAGCAGTTATAGTGGGGGGGCCACAGATACGCAGTATTTT. Amino acids: CASSYSGGATDTQYF. This sequence joins TRBV6-5 and TRBJ2-3, with D possibly being TRBD2 (7 bases). V gave up 3 bases and J gave up 2 bases, with 12 bases separating them. The V gene's germline CDR1 is MNHEY and CDR2 SVGAGI. This CDR3 has 15 amino acids.

The chain is built from TRBV4-1 and TRBJ2-7; the D gene is possibly TRBD1 (6 bases). Germline lookup yields CDR1 MGHRA and CDR2 YSYEKL. Trimming left V 5 bases short and J 9 bases short, with 23 bases between. The CDR3 is made up of 15 amino acids. CDR3 sequence reads: CASSNDWTEPSGQYF. In nucleotides, the CDR3 is TGCGCCAGCAGCAACGACTGGACAGAGCCCTCTGGGCAGTACTTC.

The rearrangement uses TRBV5-3 and TRBJ2-7, with 7 bases identical to TRBD1. TRBV5-3 is flagged as an ORF with uncertain function. The CDR3 consists of 17 residues. V shed 2 bases, J shed 0 bases, and the junction held 11 bases outside the gene matches. CDR3 in amino acids: CARSLGSDRVCSYEQYF. For the CDR3, the DNA is TGTGCCAGAAGCTTAGGATCCGACAGGGTTTGCTCCTACGAGCAGTACTTC.

The rearrangement links TRBV2 to TRBJ2-7, with a tentative D call TRBD1 (5 bases). This CDR3 contains 16 residues. Germline V gene lookup returns CDR1 SNHLY and CDR2 FYNNEI. V gave up 2 bases and J gave up 1 base, with 15 bases separating them. In DNA form, the CDR3 reads TGTGCCAGCAGTGAAAGGGGCTCCTGGCAGTCCTACGAGCAGTACTTC. This sequence encodes CASSERGSWQSYEQYF.

This sequence joins TRBV6-6 and TRBJ2-3, with D perhaps TRBD1 (7 bases). The CDR3 is made up of 16 amino acids. Looked up from germline, CDR1 is MNHNY and CDR2 is SVGAGI (reference sequence). Deletions cut 10 bases from V and 2 bases from J, with 22 bases between. The CDR3 coding sequence is TGTGCCACGAGGGGGGCAACAGGGGCCCCCACAGATACGCAGTATTTT. The encoded protein is CATRGATGAPTDTQYF.

The chain has TRBV2 and TRBJ1-4; maybe TRBD1 (5 bases). V was clipped by 6 bases and J by 4 bases, with 12 bases between them. The CDR3 runs 14 residues. Germline V lookup: CDR1 SNHLY, CDR2 FYNNEI. The CDR3 sequence is CASREGRINEKLFF. The CDR3 DNA reads TGTGCCAGCAGGGAGGGACGGATTAATGAAAAACTGTTTTTT.

This clone occurred once. The chain has TRBV11-2 and TRBJ1-6, with D unclear. CDR3 size: 15 residues. CDR1 and CDR2 from the germline V gene are SGHAT and FQNNGV. Trimming pared 3 bases from V and 6 bases from J, leaving 12 bases between. CDR3 sequence: CASSFELSPNSPLHF. Here the CDR3 DNA reads TGTGCCAGCAGCTTTGAGCTAAGCCCTAATTCACCCCTCCACTTT. The whole variable domain, filled in from reference TRBV11-2 and TRBJ1-6, reads EAGVAQSPRYKIIEKRQSVAFWCNPISGHATLYWYQQILGQGPKLLIQFQNNGVVDDSQLPKDRFSAERLKGVDSTLKIQPAKLEDSAVYLCASSFELSPNSPLHFGNGTRLTVT.

CDR3 sequence: CASSARGQMNTEAFF. In DNA form, the CDR3 reads TGTGCCAGCAGTGCAAGGGGACAAATGAACACTGAAGCTTTCTTT. V and J are TRBV6-5 and TRBJ1-1; D perhaps matches TRBD1 (6 bases). V lost 5 bases and J lost 0, with 13 bases in between. In germline, CDR1 is MNHEY, CDR2 SVGAGI. The length of the CDR3 is 15 residues.